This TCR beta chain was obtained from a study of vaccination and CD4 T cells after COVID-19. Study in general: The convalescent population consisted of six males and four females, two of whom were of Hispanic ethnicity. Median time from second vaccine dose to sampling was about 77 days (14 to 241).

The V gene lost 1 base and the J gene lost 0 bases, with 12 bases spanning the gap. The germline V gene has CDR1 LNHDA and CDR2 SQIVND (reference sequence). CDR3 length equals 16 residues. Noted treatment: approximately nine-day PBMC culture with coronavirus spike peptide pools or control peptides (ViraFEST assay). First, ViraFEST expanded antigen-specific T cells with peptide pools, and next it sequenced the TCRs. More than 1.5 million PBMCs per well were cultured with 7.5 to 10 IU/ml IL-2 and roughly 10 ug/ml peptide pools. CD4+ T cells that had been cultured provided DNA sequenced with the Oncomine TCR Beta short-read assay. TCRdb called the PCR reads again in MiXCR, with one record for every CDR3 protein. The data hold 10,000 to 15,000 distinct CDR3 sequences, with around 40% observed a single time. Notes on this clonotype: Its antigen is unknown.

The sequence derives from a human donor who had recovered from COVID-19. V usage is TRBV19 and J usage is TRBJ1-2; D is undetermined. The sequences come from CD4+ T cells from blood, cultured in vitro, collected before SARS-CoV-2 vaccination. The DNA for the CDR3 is TGTGCCAGTAGTATAGGTTCATCTACAGCTAACTATGGCTACACCTTC. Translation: CASSIGSSTANYGYTF. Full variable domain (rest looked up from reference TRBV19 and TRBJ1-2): DGGITQSPKYLFRKEGQNVTLSCEQNLNHDAMYWYRQDPGQGLRLIYYSQIVNDFQKGDIAEGYSVSREKKESFPLTVTSAQKNPTAFYLCASSIGSSTANYGYTFGSGTRLTVV.